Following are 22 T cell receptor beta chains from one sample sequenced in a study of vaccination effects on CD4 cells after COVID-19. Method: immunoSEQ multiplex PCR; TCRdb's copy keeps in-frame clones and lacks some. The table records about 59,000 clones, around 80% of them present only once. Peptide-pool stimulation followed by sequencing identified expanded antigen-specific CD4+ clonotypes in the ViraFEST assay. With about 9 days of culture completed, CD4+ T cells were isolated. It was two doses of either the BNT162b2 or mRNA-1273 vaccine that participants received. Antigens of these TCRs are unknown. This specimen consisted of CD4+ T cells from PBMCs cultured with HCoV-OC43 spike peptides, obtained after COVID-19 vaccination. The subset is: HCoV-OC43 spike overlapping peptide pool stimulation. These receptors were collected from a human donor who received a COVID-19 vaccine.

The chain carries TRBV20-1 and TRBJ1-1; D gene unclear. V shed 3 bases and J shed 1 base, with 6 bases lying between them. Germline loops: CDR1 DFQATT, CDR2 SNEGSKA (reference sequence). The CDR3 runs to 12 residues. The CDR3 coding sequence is TGCAGTGCTAGTTCCCCGAACACTGAAGCTTTCTTT. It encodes CSASSPNTEAFF.

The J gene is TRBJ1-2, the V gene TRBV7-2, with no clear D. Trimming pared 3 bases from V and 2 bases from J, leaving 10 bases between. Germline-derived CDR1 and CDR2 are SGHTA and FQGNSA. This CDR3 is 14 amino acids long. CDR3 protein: CASSLYETNYGYTF. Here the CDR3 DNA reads TGTGCCAGCAGCTTGTATGAGACAAACTATGGCTACACCTTC.

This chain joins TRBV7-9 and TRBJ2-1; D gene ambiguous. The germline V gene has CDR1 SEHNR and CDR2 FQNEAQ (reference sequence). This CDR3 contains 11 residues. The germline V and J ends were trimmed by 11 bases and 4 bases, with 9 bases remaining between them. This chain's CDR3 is CAAKDYNEQFF. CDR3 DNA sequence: TGTGCCGCCAAGGATTACAATGAGCAGTTCTTC. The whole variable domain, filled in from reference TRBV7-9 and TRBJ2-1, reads DTGVSQNPRHKITKRGQNVTFRCDPISEHNRLYWYRQTLGQGPEFLTYFQNEAQLEKSRLLSDRFSAERPKGSFSTLEIQRTEQGDSAMYLCAAKDYNEQFFGPGTRLTVL.

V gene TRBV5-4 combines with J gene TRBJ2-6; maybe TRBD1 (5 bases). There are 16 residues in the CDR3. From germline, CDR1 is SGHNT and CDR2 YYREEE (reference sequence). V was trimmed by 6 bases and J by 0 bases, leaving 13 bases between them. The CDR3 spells CASKGPPLSGANVLTF. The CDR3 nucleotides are TGTGCCAGCAAGGGGCCACCACTCTCTGGGGCCAACGTCCTGACTTTC.

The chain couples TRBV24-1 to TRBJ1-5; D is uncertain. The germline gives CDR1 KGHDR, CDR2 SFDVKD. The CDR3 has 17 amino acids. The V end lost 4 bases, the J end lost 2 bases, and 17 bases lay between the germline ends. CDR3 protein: CATSETGADTGNQPQHF. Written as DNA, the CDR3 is TGTGCCACCAGTGAAACGGGAGCCGACACGGGCAATCAGCCCCAGCATTTT.

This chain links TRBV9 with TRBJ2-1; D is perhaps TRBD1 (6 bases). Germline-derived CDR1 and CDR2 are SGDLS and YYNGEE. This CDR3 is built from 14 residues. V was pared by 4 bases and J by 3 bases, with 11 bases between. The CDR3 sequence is CASSSGQHYNEQFF. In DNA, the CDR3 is TGTGCCAGCAGCTCTGGACAGCACTACAATGAGCAGTTCTTC.

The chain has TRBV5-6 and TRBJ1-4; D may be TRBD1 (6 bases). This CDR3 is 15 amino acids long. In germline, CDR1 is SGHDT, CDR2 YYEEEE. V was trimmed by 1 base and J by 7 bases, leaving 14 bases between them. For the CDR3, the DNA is TGTGCCAGCAGCTTGTTTGGACAGCAGGTTGAAAAACTGTTTTTT. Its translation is CASSLFGQQVEKLFF.

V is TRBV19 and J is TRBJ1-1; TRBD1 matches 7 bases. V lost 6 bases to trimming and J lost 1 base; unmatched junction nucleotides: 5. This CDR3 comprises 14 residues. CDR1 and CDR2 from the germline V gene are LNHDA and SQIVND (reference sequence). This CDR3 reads CASRTTGANTEAFF. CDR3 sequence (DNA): TGTGCCAGTAGGACCACAGGGGCGAACACTGAAGCTTTCTTT. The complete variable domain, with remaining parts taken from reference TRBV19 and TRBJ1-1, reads DGGITQSPKYLFRKEGQNVTLSCEQNLNHDAMYWYRQDPGQGLRLIYYSQIVNDFQKGDIAEGYSVSREKKESFPLTVTSAQKNPTAFYLCASRTTGANTEAFFGQGTRLTVV.

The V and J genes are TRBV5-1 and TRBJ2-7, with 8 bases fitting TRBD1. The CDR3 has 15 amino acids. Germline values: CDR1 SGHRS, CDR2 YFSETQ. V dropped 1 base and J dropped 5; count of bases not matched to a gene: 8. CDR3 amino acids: CASSLQSGGRDEQYV. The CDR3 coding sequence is TGCGCCAGCAGCTTGCAATCAGGGGGCCGGGACGAGCAGTACGTC.

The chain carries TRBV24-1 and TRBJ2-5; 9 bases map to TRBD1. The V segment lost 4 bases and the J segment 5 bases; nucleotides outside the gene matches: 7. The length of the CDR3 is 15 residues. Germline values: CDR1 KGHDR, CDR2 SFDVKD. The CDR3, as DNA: TGTGCCACCAGTGACCCAGGGACAGGGAGGGAGACCCAGTACTTC. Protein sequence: CATSDPGTGRETQYF.

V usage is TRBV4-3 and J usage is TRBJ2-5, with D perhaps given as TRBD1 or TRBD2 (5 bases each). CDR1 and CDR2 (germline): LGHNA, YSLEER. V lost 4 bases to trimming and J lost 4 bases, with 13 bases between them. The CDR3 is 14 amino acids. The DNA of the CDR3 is TGCGCCAGCAGCCTCTCCGGGGCTGGAGAGACCCAGTACTTC. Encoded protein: CASSLSGAGETQYF.

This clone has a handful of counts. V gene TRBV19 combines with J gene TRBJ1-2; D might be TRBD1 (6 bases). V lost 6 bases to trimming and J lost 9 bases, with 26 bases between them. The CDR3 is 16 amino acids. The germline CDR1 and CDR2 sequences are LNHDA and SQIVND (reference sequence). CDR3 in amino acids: CASRPPSGGSGRSYTF. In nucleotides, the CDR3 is TGTGCCAGTAGGCCCCCATCTGGGGGCTCCGGCCGGAGCTACACCTTC.

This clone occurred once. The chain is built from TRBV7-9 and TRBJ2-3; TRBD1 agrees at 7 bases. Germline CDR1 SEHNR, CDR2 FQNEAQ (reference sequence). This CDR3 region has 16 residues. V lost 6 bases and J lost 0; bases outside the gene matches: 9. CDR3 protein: CASRNPTGRSTDTQYF. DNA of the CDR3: TGTGCCAGCAGGAACCCGACAGGGCGAAGCACAGATACGCAGTATTTT.

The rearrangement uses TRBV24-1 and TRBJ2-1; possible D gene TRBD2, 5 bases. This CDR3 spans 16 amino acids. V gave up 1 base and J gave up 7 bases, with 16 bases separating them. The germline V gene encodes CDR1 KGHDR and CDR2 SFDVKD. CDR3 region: CATSDFGVRTGNEQFF. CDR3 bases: TGTGCCACCAGTGATTTCGGGGTTCGGACGGGAAATGAGCAGTTCTTC.

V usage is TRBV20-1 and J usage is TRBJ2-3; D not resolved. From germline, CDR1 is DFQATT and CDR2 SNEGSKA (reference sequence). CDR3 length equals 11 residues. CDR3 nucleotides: TGCAGCCAGGACGGGACAGATACGCAGTATTTT. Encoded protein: CSQDGTDTQYF.

The CDR3 loop reads CASRSGGTADTQYF. The CDR3 coding sequence is TGTGCCAGCAGGTCGGGGGGTACTGCGGATACGCAGTATTTT. The V call is TRBV6-5, the J call TRBJ2-3; the match to TRBD2 covers 7 bases. The CDR3 spans 14 residues. Germline V lookup: CDR1 MNHEY, CDR2 SVGAGI. Trimming at V came to 6 bases and at J to 6 bases, leaving 9 bases not matched to a gene.

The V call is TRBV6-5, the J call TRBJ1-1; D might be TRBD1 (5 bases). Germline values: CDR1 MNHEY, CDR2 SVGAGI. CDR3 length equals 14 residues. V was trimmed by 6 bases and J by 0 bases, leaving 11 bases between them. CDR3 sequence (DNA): TGTGCCAGCAGGGGGGGGACGGTGAACACTGAAGCTTTCTTT. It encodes CASRGGTVNTEAFF.

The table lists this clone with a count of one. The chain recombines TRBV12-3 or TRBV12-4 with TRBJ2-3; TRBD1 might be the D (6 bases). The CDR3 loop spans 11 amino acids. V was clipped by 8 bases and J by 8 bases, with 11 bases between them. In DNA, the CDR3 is TGTGCCAGCGCAGGGGTCAGTACGCAGTATTTT. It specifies CASAGVSTQYF.

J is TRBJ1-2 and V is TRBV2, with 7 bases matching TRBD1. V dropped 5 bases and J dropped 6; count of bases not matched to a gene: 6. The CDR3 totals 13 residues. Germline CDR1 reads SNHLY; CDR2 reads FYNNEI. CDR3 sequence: CASSRQGFDGYTF. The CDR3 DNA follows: TGTGCCAGCAGTCGACAGGGATTTGATGGCTACACCTTC.

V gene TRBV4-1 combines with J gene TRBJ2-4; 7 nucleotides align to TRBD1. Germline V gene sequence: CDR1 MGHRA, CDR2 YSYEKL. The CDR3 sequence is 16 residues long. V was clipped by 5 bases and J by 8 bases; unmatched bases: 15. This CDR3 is CASSSGPFGQVDIQYF. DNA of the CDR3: TGCGCCAGCAGCTCAGGACCCTTTGGACAGGTAGACATTCAGTACTTC.

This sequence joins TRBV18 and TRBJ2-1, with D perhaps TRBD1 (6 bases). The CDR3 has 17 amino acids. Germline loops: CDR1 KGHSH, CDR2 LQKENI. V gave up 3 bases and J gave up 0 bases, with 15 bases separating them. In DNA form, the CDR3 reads TGTGCCAGCTCACCCCTAGCTCAGGGGAGCTCCTACAATGAGCAGTTCTTC. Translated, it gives CASSPLAQGSSYNEQFF.

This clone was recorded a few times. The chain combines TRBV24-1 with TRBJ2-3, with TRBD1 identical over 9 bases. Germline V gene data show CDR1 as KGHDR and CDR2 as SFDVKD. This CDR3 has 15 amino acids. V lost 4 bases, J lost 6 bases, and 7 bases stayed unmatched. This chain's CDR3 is CATSDPGQGGDTQYF. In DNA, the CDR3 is TGTGCCACCAGTGACCCGGGACAGGGAGGGGATACGCAGTATTTT.